This record concerns one TCR beta chain sequence. The data were obtained in a study of blood T cell repertoires in COVID-19. The ends lost 3 bases at V and 1 base at J; junction bases unmatched: 8. This CDR3 contains 17 residues. Germline CDR1 is ENHRY and CDR2 is SYGVKD. Some clones are missing from TCRdb's copy, which holds only in-frame ones; the method was immunoSEQ multiplex PCR. There are some 310,000 clones in the sample; 85% to 90% occur only once, and almost 9.5% lies in the top ten. Sample: PBMCs or T cells enriched from blood (not recorded which). This clonotype was sampled from a woman in her twenties or thirties who had recovered from COVID-19. V gene TRBV10-3 combines with J gene TRBJ2-5, with 10 bases matching TRBD2. CDR3: CAISDYKRTSGQETQYF. In DNA form, the CDR3 reads TGTGCCATCAGTGACTACAAGCGGACTAGCGGCCAAGAGACCCAGTACTTC.